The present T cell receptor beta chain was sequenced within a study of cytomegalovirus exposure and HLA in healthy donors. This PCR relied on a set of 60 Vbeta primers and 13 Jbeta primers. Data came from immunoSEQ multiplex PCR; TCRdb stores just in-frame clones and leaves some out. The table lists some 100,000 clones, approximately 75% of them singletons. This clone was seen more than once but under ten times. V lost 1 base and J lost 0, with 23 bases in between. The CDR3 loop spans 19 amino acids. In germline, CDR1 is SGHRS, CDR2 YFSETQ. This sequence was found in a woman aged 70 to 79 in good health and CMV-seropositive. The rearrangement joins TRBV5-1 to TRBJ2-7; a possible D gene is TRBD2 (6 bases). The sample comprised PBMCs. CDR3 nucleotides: TGCGCCAGCAGCTTGAGTAGGGGCTGGGACTCTCCAAGCTCCTACGAGCAGTACTTC. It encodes CASSLSRGWDSPSSYEQYF.